One and the same sample provided the 27 T cell receptor beta chains below, sequenced in a study of T cell responses to AZD1222 COVID-19 vaccine. TCRdb keeps only in-frame clones here, not all; method: immunoSEQ multiplex PCR. Of 130,000 to 150,000 clones in the sample, more than 85% were seen once. Specimen: peripheral blood, collected on day 0 of AZD1222 vaccination. The origin of the receptors is an adult in good health.

J is TRBJ2-7 and V is TRBV5-1, with 10 bases matching TRBD1. Germline-derived CDR1 and CDR2 are SGHRS and YFSETQ. The ends lost 0 bases at V and 7 bases at J; junction bases unmatched: 4. This CDR3 has 14 residues. Here the CDR3 reads CASSLGQGAREQYF. Written as DNA, the CDR3 is TGCGCCAGCAGCTTGGGACAGGGGGCACGGGAGCAGTACTTC.

The chain recombines TRBV2 with TRBJ1-2; no firm D call. CDR3 length equals 15 residues. Trimming removed 1 base at V and 4 bases at J, with 13 bases between. Germline V gene lookup returns CDR1 SNHLY and CDR2 FYNNEI. The DNA for the CDR3 is TGTGCCAGCAGTGAAGTTGAGGAGGTGGCCTATGGCTACACCTTC. This encodes CASSEVEEVAYGYTF. The whole variable domain, filled in from reference TRBV2 and TRBJ1-2, reads EPEVTQTPSHQVTQMGQEVILRCVPISNHLYFYWYRQILGQKVEFLVSFYNNEISEKSEIFDDQFSVERPDGSNFTLKIRSTKLEDSAMYFCASSEVEEVAYGYTFGSGTRLTVV.

The CDR3 protein is CASRLGGLGANVLTF. CDR3 nucleotides: TGTGCCAGTAGGCTAGGGGGCTTGGGGGCCAACGTCCTGACTTTC. This chain joins TRBV19 and TRBJ2-6, with 7 bases identical to TRBD1. Germline V lookup: CDR1 LNHDA, CDR2 SQIVND (reference sequence). Losses at the gene ends were 6 bases for V and 4 bases for J; bases not matched to a gene: 6. The CDR3 totals 15 residues.

As DNA, the CDR3 is TGTGCCAGCAGCCAACCGGGACAGGGGACCTACGAGCAGTACTTC. Amino acid sequence: CASSQPGQGTYEQYF. The V call is TRBV14, the J call TRBJ2-7, with 10 bases fitting TRBD1. The V segment lost 2 bases and the J segment 2 bases; nucleotides outside the gene matches: 3. The CDR3 consists of 15 residues. Germline V gene lookup returns CDR1 SGHDN and CDR2 FVKESK.

The rearrangement uses TRBV9 and TRBJ2-3; tentative D call: TRBD2 (6 bases). Germline CDR1 reads SGDLS; CDR2 reads YYNGEE. Between the trimmed V and J ends, which lost 0 bases and 4 bases, there was a span of 12 bases. This CDR3 is built from 15 residues. CDR3 nucleotides: TGTGCCAGCAGCGTAGGTTGGGGGAGGTCAGATACGCAGTATTTT. Translating it yields CASSVGWGRSDTQYF.

The chain has TRBV3-1 (or the pseudogene TRBV3-2) and TRBJ2-3; TRBD2 agrees at 7 bases. The germline CDR1 and CDR2 sequences are LGHDT and YNNKEL (reference sequence). V was clipped by 4 bases and J by 6 bases; unmatched bases: 22. The length of the CDR3 is 19 residues. Here the CDR3 DNA reads TGTGCCAGCAGCCGAACTCCGGGAGGCGCTAGCAGGGCCCCGGATACGCAGTATTTT. It is translated as CASSRTPGGASRAPDTQYF.

The V call is TRBV7-9, the J call TRBJ1-1; D may be TRBD1 (5 bases). The CDR3 has 16 amino acids. V was trimmed by 0 bases and J by 1 base, leaving 12 bases between them. Germline CDR1 is SEHNR and CDR2 is FQNEAQ (reference sequence). This CDR3 reads CASSLARDHGNTEAFF. CDR3 DNA sequence: TGTGCCAGCAGCTTAGCGCGGGACCACGGGAACACTGAAGCTTTCTTT.

The CDR3 protein is CASSPPIGASTEAFF. CDR3 sequence (DNA): TGTGCCAGCTCACCACCGATCGGGGCTAGCACTGAAGCTTTCTTT. The chain couples TRBV18 to TRBJ1-1, with D tentatively TRBD1 (5 bases). The germline V and J ends were trimmed by 0 bases and 4 bases, with 12 bases remaining between them. This CDR3 region has 15 residues. The germline gives CDR1 KGHSH, CDR2 LQKENI.

The rearrangement uses TRBV13 and TRBJ2-5, with D perhaps matching TRBD1 or TRBD2 (6 bases each). From germline, CDR1 is PRHDT and CDR2 FYEKMQ (reference sequence). Trimming stripped 2 bases from V and 2 bases from J, with 12 bases between. The CDR3 is made up of 15 amino acids. The CDR3, as DNA: TGTGCCAGCAGCTTACCCGGGGGCGAACAAGAGACCCAGTACTTC. Amino acid sequence: CASSLPGGEQETQYF.

The chain links TRBV5-1 to TRBJ2-3; 7 bases match TRBD2. Germline values: CDR1 SGHRS, CDR2 YFSETQ. V gave up 7 bases and J gave up 2 bases; unmatched junction bases: 10. The CDR3 totals 15 residues. The CDR3 is CASGPDAGVTDTQYF. Here the CDR3 DNA reads TGCGCCAGCGGCCCCGATGCGGGAGTCACAGATACGCAGTATTTT. Full variable domain (missing parts from reference TRBV5-1 and TRBJ2-3): KAGVTQTPRYLIKTRGQQVTLSCSPISGHRSVSWYQQTPGQGLQFLFEYFSETQRNKGNFPGRFSGRQFSNSRSEMNVSTLELGDSALYLCASGPDAGVTDTQYFGPGTRLTVL.

The chain uses TRBV5-1 and TRBJ1-3; no firm D call. Germline-derived CDR1 and CDR2 are SGHRS and YFSETQ. CDR3 length: 12 residues. The V and J ends lost 7 bases and 0 bases respectively, with 5 bases between them. Written as DNA, the CDR3 is TGCGCCAGCCGGATCTCTGGAAACACCATATATTTT. Translated: CASRISGNTIYF.

The chain is built from TRBV3-1 (or the pseudogene TRBV3-2) and TRBJ1-3; no definite D call. V was clipped by 2 bases and J by 0 bases, with 8 bases between them. Germline V gene sequence: CDR1 LGHDT, CDR2 YNNKEL (reference sequence). This CDR3 is built from 15 residues. The CDR3 coding sequence is TGTGCCAGCAGCCAAAGGTTCTCCTCTGGAAACACCATATATTTT. Protein sequence: CASSQRFSSGNTIYF.

This clone has just one count. V gene TRBV30 combines with J gene TRBJ1-1, with D perhaps TRBD1 (6 bases). Trimming cost V 2 bases and J 0 bases, with 16 bases left between them. The germline V gene has CDR1 GTSNPN and CDR2 SVGIG (reference sequence). The CDR3 loop spans 16 amino acids. Here the CDR3 reads CAWSLFGGWMNTEAFF. The CDR3 coding sequence is TGTGCCTGGAGTCTATTTGGGGGCTGGATGAACACTGAAGCTTTCTTT.

The V call is TRBV11-2, the J call TRBJ2-5, with TRBD1 matching over 10 bases. Looked up from germline, CDR1 is SGHAT and CDR2 is FQNNGV. V gave up 0 bases and J gave up 5 bases; unmatched junction bases: 9. The CDR3 is 17 amino acids. Here the CDR3 reads CASSLDLIDRGRETQYF. In DNA form, the CDR3 reads TGTGCCAGCAGCTTAGACTTGATCGACAGGGGGCGGGAGACCCAGTACTTC.

The DNA for the CDR3 is TGTGCCAGCAGTGAGCAGAGTGGGAGGCGGGCCAAAAACATTCAGTACTTC. The encoded protein is CASSEQSGRRAKNIQYF. The V gene is TRBV2, the J gene TRBJ2-4, with D perhaps TRBD2 (6 bases). Germline V CDR1 and CDR2: SNHLY, FYNNEI. Trimming pared 3 bases from V and 1 base from J, leaving 16 bases between. The CDR3 has 17 residues.

The chain couples TRBV2 to TRBJ2-7; 7 positions match TRBD2. The germline CDR1 and CDR2 sequences are SNHLY and FYNNEI. The trim removed 7 bases at V and 0 bases at J, leaving 6 bases unmatched. The CDR3 extends over 14 amino acids. CDR3 coding DNA: TGTGCCAGCACCTCCGGGAGGAGCTCCTACGAGCAGTACTTC. Its protein product is CASTSGRSSYEQYF.

CDR3 in DNA: TGCGCCAGCAGCCCCCTAGAAGGCACTGAAGCTTTCTTT. Amino acid sequence: CASSPLEGTEAFF. The chain recombines TRBV4-1 with TRBJ1-1, with unresolved D. Germline lookup yields CDR1 MGHRA and CDR2 YSYEKL. V was clipped by 4 bases and J by 4 bases, with 10 bases between them. The length of the CDR3 is 13 residues.

This sequence joins TRBV12-1 and TRBJ2-1; the table's D call of TRBD2 was not tested on the DNA. TRBV12-1 is labeled a pseudogene. This CDR3 spans 16 amino acids. This CDR3 is CASSFAAGLAGNEQFF. Here the CDR3 DNA reads TGTGCCAGCAGCTTTGCCGCGGGACTAGCGGGCAATGAGCAGTTCTTC.

V is TRBV2 and J is TRBJ2-7; 7 positions agree with TRBD2. Germline-derived CDR1 and CDR2 are SNHLY and FYNNEI. The ends lost 7 bases at V and 5 bases at J; junction bases unmatched: 11. The CDR3 runs to 14 residues. CDR3 sequence reads: CASTPTMAGDEQYF. In nucleotides, the CDR3 is TGTGCCAGCACCCCGACTATGGCGGGAGACGAGCAGTACTTC.

The CDR3 DNA is TGTGCCAGCGCGATCGGGACATCGACGGAAAAACTGTTTTTT. It translates to CASAIGTSTEKLFF. The chain links TRBV7-9 to TRBJ1-4; TRBD1 might be the D (6 bases). V lost 8 bases, J lost 8 bases, and 18 bases lay in between. Germline V gene sequence: CDR1 SEHNR, CDR2 FQNEAQ (reference sequence). This CDR3 region has 14 residues.

This chain joins TRBV28 and TRBJ1-4, with 9 nucleotides matching TRBD1. The germline V gene encodes CDR1 MDHEN and CDR2 SYDVKM. V lost 7 bases, J lost 6 bases, and 12 bases stayed unmatched. The CDR3 is 16 residues long. DNA for the CDR3: TGTGCCAGCACCAGTCCCGGGACAGGGAACTATGAAAAACTGTTTTTT. It encodes CASTSPGTGNYEKLFF.

The chain links TRBV12-3 or TRBV12-4 to TRBJ1-5, with 7 bases fitting TRBD1. The CDR3 consists of 13 residues. V gave up 6 bases and J gave up 3 bases; unmatched junction bases: 2. CDR3 protein: CASSRGDNQPQHF. The CDR3 DNA is TGTGCCAGCAGCAGGGGGGACAATCAGCCCCAGCATTTT.

The chain employs TRBV27 and TRBJ1-4; D remains ambiguous. The germline CDR1 and CDR2 sequences are MNHEY and SMNVEV (reference sequence). Trimming took 2 bases from V and 4 from J, leaving 8 bases between them. This CDR3 region has 14 residues. The CDR3 loop is CASSLRNFNEKLFF. CDR3 bases: TGTGCCAGCAGTTTAAGGAACTTTAATGAAAAACTGTTTTTT.

The rearrangement links TRBV24-1 to TRBJ2-1, with D perhaps assigned TRBD1 or TRBD2 (5 bases each). CDR3 size: 16 residues. CDR1 and CDR2 (germline): KGHDR, SFDVKD. Deletions cut 3 bases from V and 6 bases from J, with 17 bases between. The CDR3 is CATSDPSGPGGNEQFF. DNA for the CDR3: TGTGCCACCAGTGATCCAAGCGGCCCTGGGGGCAATGAGCAGTTCTTC.

V usage is TRBV6-5 and J usage is TRBJ2-1, with TRBD2 matching over 10 bases. Germline CDR1 and CDR2: MNHEY and SVGAGI. The CDR3 has 16 residues. The V gene end was trimmed by 2 bases and the J gene end by 8 bases; junction bases not matched to a gene: 9. For the CDR3, the DNA is TGTGCCAGCAGTTACCGGGGAGCGGGAGGGCCGGATGAGCAGTTCTTC. Its protein product is CASSYRGAGGPDEQFF.

The chain carries TRBV9 and TRBJ2-3, with 14 positions matching TRBD2. The CDR3 runs to 20 residues. CDR1 is SGDLS and CDR2 is YYNGEE in the germline V gene. Unmatched junction bases numbered 11, after V lost 0 bases and J lost 2 bases. The CDR3 loop is CASSVVGTSGSAAYTDTQYF. The CDR3 DNA is TGTGCCAGCAGCGTAGTGGGGACTAGCGGGAGCGCCGCCTACACAGATACGCAGTATTTT.

This clone was counted only a few times. This sequence joins TRBV28 and TRBJ1-2; tentatively, D is TRBD1 (5 bases). Trimming removed 2 bases at V and 4 bases at J, with 14 bases between. This CDR3 is 15 amino acids long. From germline, CDR1 is MDHEN and CDR2 SYDVKM. The CDR3 DNA sequence: TGTGCCAGCAGTTTACAGGGAGCCTCATTCTATGGCTACACCTTC. Amino acid sequence: CASSLQGASFYGYTF.